This TCR beta chain comes out of a study of T cells in Graves' hyperthyroidism and ophthalmopathy. Study conclusions and caveats: Most thyroid clonotypes that were expanded above 0.001 also turned up in blood.

It was RNA transcripts that yielded the amplified TCR beta CDR3 regions. A set of HTBI primers served as the primers for a first-round RT-PCR of the TCR CDR3. One entry per CDR3 protein, called by TCRdb with MiXCR from the multiplex PCR reads. The sample shows over 400,000 distinct CDR3 sequences, approximately 23% of them seen only once. CDR3 length: 16 amino acids. V was pared by 7 bases and J by 0 bases, with 13 bases between. In germline, CDR1 is MNHNS, CDR2 SASEGT. Among ophthalmopathy patients, the Clinical Activity Score reached at least 3, the NOSPECS grade reached at least 4, and duration remained under 3 months. Lactation, pregnancy, other autoimmune disease or uncontrolled infection excluded patients. There are a few counts of this clonotype. Its antigen remains unknown.

The source is an older woman with Graves' ophthalmopathy. Sequenced input: blood. This sequence joins TRBV6-1 and TRBJ1-6; D is perhaps TRBD1 (5 bases). In DNA form, the CDR3 reads TGTGCCAGCAATCCAGGGCATAGCTCCTATAATTCACCCCTCCACTTT. Protein product: CASNPGHSSYNSPLHF.